The present entry profiles one T cell receptor (beta chain) with its context. Its specificity is unknown. The sample comes from a study of T cells in localized non-small cell lung cancer. Study results and caveats: Longer survival (overall) was linked to higher T cell density in blood. Sequencing, confined to only one tumor region, leaves heterogeneity possible. Median detection of top 100 tumor clones in adjacent lung was around 60 clones. The greatest T cell clonality was found in uninvolved adjacent lung (higher than in tumor).

There are 19 residues in the CDR3. V trimming: 4 bases; J trimming: 4 bases; junction bases outside the gene matches: 19. The germline V gene has CDR1 MGHRA and CDR2 YSYEKL. Measured with immunoSEQ multiplex PCR; TCRdb has only the in-frame clones, and not every one. The sample carries 30,000 to 35,000 clones, about 88% recorded once. The TCR sequence derives from a woman aged 35-75 years with stage I lung adenocarcinoma. The J gene is TRBJ1-1, the V gene TRBV4-1, with 9 bases matching TRBD1. The sequencing used peripheral blood, collected before any cancer treatment. DNA of the CDR3: TGCGCCAGCAGCCTATTTCCTTTAGGGGTACAGGGGGCGCCCACTGAAGCTTTCTTT. Its translation is CASSLFPLGVQGAPTEAFF.